The present entry profiles one T cell receptor (beta chain) with its context. Antigen specificity is unknown. This entry is derived from a study of shared clonotypes between healthy human individuals. Study-wide background: Participating donors consisted of two women and a few men aged 18 to 49.

Study processing details: Quality scores were absent from the junction-only immunoSEQ sequences, so filtering differed. Generated by immunoSEQ multiplex PCR, the TCRdb table keeps only in-frame clones and is missing some. Clone size and V and J calls were adopted from that table, with D and trimming inferred from the DNA. The sample gives 2 million to 2.5 million clones, just over 90% of which show up once; about 0.41% is in the top ten. It was into CD45RA+ naive and CD45RA-negative memory subsets that the CD4+ cells were split. Broader study findings: Naive CD4 clonotypes overlapped across a handful of donors at about 5.3%.

This TCR was recovered from a young man in good health. Some clones in this sample may be carry-over from other donors' samples. The source material was naive CD4+ T cells from PBMCs. Subset here: CD45RA+ positively selected.

The CDR3 loop reads CASMGTSPNTGELFF. The CDR3 nucleotides are TGTGCCAGCATGGGGACTAGTCCCAACACCGGGGAGCTGTTTTTT. The J gene is TRBJ2-2, the V gene TRBV25-1; 8 nucleotides align to TRBD2. This CDR3 contains 15 residues. Germline assignment: CDR1 MGHDK and CDR2 SYGVNS. V lost 7 bases, J lost 2 bases, and 6 bases stayed unmatched.